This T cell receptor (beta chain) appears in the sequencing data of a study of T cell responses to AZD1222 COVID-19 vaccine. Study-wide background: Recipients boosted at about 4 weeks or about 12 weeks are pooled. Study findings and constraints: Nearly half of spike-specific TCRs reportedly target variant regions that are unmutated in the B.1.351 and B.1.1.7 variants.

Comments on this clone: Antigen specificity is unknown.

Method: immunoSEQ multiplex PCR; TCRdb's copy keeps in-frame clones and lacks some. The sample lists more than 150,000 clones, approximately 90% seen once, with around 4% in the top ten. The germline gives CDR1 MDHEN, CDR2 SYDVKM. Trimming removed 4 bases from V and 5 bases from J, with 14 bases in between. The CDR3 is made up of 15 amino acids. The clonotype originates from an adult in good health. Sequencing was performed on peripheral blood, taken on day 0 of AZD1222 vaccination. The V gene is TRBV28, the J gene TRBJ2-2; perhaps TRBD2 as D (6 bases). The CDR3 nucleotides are TGTGCCAGCAGTTCGGGGACGGCGGGAACCGGGGAGCTGTTTTTT. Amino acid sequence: CASSSGTAGTGELFF.